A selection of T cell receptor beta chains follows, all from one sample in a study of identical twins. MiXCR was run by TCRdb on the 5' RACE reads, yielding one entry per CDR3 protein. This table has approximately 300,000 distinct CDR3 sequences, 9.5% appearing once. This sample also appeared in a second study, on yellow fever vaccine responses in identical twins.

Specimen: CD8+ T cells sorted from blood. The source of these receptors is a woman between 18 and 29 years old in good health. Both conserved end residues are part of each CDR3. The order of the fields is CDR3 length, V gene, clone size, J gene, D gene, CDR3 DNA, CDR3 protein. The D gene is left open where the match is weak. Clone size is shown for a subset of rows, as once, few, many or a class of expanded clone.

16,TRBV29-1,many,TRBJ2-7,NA,TGCAGCGTTGAAGGACTACAGGGACCGGGCCTCTACGAGCAGTACTTC,CSVEGLQGPGLYEQYF
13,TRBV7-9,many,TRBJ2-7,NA,TGTGCCAGCAGCACCCTCACTGGCTCCGAGCAGTACTTC,CASSTLTGSEQYF
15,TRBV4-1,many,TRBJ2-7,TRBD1,TGCGCCAGCAGCCAAGATAGAGGGGGCGCGTACGAGCAGTACTTC,CASSQDRGGAYEQYF
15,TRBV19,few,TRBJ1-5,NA,TGTGCCAGTAGTGGAGTACCTTATAGCAATCAGCCCCAGCATTTT,CASSGVPYSNQPQHF
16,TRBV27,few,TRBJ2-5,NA,TGTGCCAGCAGTCCTGGACACACCACGGGGCAAGAGACCCAGTACTTC,CASSPGHTTGQETQYF
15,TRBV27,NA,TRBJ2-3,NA,TGTGCCAGCAGCCCATTGGTGAGGGCCACAGATACGCAGTATTTT,CASSPLVRATDTQYF
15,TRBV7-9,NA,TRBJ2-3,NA,TGTGCCAGCAGCTTATTGAGGCAGAGCACAGATACGCAGTATTTT,CASSLLRQSTDTQYF
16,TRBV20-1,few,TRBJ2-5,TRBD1,TGCAGTGCTAGTGTTGACGAGTGGGACAGGGGCCCCGGGAAGGGCTTC,CSASVDEWDRGPGKGF
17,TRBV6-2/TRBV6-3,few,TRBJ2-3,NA,TGTGCCAGCAGTTACTCGAATCGGGCCACCCGGCCGGATACGCAGTATTTT,CASSYSNRATRPDTQYF
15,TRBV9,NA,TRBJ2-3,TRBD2,TGTGCCAGCAGCGCTAGCGGGGGGGTCGCAGATACGCAGTATTTT,CASSASGGVADTQYF
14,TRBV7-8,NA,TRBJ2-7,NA,TGTGCCAGCAGCTTAGAGGCAGAGCCCTACGAGCAGTACTTC,CASSLEAEPYEQYF
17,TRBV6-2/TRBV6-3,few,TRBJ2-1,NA,TGTGCCAGCAGTTACTCGGTAGAATTCTATTCCTACAATGAGCAGTTCTTC,CASSYSVEFYSYNEQFF
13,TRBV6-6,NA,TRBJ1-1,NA,TGTGCCGTCTTGTCGTGGGGTAACACTGAAGCTTTCTTT,CAVLSWGNTEAFF
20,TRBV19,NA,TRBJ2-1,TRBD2,TGTGCCAGTAGTATAGGTAGGGGACTAGCGGGAGTGCGGCGCTACAATGAGCAGTTCTTT,CASSIGRGLAGVRRYNEQFF
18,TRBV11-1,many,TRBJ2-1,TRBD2,TGTGCCAGCAGCGTCAGAGCTAGCGGGCGGCCAAACTACAATGAGCAGTTCTTC,CASSVRASGRPNYNEQFF
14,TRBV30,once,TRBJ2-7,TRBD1,TGTGCCTGGGAGCCGGGACAGAAGTCCTACGAGCAGTACTTC,CAWEPGQKSYEQYF
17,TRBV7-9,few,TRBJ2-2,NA,TGTGCCAGCAGCTTAGGGGCAGGCCCCCCGAACACCGGGGAGCTGTTTTTT,CASSLGAGPPNTGELFF
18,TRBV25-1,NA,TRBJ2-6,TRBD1,TGTGCCAGCAGCCCTTGGGGGACAGGGTTTTCTGGGGCCAACGTCCTGACTTTC,CASSPWGTGFSGANVLTF
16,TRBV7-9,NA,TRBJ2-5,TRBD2,TGTGCCAGCAGCCCCAGGGTAGCGGGGGTCCAAGAGACCCAGTACTTC,CASSPRVAGVQETQYF
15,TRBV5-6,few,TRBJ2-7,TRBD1,TGTGCCAGCAGCCCGGGACAGGGACCGACTTACGAGCAGTACTTC,CASSPGQGPTYEQYF
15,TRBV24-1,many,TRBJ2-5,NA,TGTGCCACCAGTGATCCCGGCGAAAGGGGAGAGACCCAGTACTTC,CATSDPGERGETQYF
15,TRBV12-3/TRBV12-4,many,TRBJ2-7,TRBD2,TGTGCCAGCAGTCGCCCGACTAGCGGGATTTACGAGCAGTACTTC,CASSRPTSGIYEQYF
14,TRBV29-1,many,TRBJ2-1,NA,TGCAGCGTTGAAAGTCCGGAGCGCTACAATGAGCAGTTCTTC,CSVESPERYNEQFF
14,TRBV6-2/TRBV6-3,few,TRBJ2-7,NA,TGTGCCAGCAAGGTGGGCCAGGGTGGCTACGAGCAGTACTTC,CASKVGQGGYEQYF
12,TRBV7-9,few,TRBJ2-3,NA,TGTGCCAGCAGCTTAGACTGGGTGGCGCAGTATTTT,CASSLDWVAQYF
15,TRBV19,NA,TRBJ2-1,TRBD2,TGTGCCAGTACCTCTGGGACTAGCGGGTACAATGAGCAGTTCTTC,CASTSGTSGYNEQFF
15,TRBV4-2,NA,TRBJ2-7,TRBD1,TGTGCCAGCAGCCAACTAAGGACAGGGCCCTACGAGCAGTACTTC,CASSQLRTGPYEQYF
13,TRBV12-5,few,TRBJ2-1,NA,TGTGCTAGTGGTTTGGGCTTCTACAATGAGCAGTTCTTC,CASGLGFYNEQFF
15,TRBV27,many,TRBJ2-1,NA,TGTGCCAGCAGTAGTGCGAGGAGCTCCTACAATGAGCAGTTCTTC,CASSSARSSYNEQFF
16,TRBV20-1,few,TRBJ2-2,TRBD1,TGCAGTGCTAGAGATTCCGGGACAGATGAGGCCGGGGAGCTGTTTTTT,CSARDSGTDEAGELFF
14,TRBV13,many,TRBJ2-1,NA,TGTGCCAGCAGACTCAGGGGAAAAGGGAATGAGCAGTTCTTC,CASRLRGKGNEQFF
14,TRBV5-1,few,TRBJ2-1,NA,TGCGCCAGCAGCGGGGGAACTAAATACAATGAGCAGTTCTTC,CASSGGTKYNEQFF
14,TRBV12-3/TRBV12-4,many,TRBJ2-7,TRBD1,TGTGCCAGCAGTCAACAGGGGTGGGCCTACGAGCAGTACTTC,CASSQQGWAYEQYF
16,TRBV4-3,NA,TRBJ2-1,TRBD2,TGCGCCAGCAGCCAAGATAGAACTAGCGGGATTAATGAGCAGTTCTTC,CASSQDRTSGINEQFF
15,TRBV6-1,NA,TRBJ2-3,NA,TGTGCCAGCAGCCTCTATTTTCTTAGCACAGATACGCAGTATTTT,CASSLYFLSTDTQYF
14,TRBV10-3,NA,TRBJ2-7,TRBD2,TGTGCCATCAGTGGGGGGGGATACTCCTACGAGCAGTACTTC,CAISGGGYSYEQYF
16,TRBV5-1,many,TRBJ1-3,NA,TGCGCCAGCAGCGACTCCGGGACAAATCCTGGAAACACCATATATTTT,CASSDSGTNPGNTIYF
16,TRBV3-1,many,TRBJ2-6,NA,TGTGCCAGCAGCCAAGTGTCTTTTAGTGGGGCCAACGTCCTGACTTTC,CASSQVSFSGANVLTF
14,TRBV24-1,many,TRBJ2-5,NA,TGTGCCACCAGTGACCGCCTGGACCAAGAGACCCAGTACTTC,CATSDRLDQETQYF
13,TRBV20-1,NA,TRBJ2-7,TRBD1,TGCAGTGCTAGATCGGGACAGGGCTACGAGCAGTACTTC,CSARSGQGYEQYF
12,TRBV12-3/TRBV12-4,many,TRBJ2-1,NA,TGTGCCAGCAGTTTTCCCACAGGAGAGCAGTTCTTC,CASSFPTGEQFF
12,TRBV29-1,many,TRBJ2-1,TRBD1,TGCAGCGTCCAAGGGGACAGGGTAGAGCAGTTCTTC,CSVQGDRVEQFF
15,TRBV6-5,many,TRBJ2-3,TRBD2,TGTGCCAGCAGTTATATAGCGGGAGGGTTGGATACGCAGTATTTT,CASSYIAGGLDTQYF
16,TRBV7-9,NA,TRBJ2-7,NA,TGTGCCAGCAGCTATAACCCACAGGGATCAGGCTACGAGCAGTACTTC,CASSYNPQGSGYEQYF
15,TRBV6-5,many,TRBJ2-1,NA,TGTGCCAGCAGTTCGGGACCCGCGGCCTACAATGAGCAGTTCTTC,CASSSGPAAYNEQFF
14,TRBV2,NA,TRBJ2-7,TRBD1,TGTGCCAGTGCTTGGGGACAGAGCTCCTACGAGCAGTACTTC,CASAWGQSSYEQYF
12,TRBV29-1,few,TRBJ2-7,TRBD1,TGCAGCGTACTGACAGGGGGGTACGAGCAGTACTTC,CSVLTGGYEQYF
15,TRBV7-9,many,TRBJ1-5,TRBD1,TGTGCCAGCAGCGCGGGACAGGGGGTTAATCAGCCCCAGCATTTT,CASSAGQGVNQPQHF
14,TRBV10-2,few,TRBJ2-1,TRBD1,TGCGCCAGCAGTATAGGGGGCGCGGCCAATGAGCAGTTCTTC,CASSIGGAANEQFF
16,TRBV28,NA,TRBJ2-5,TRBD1,TGTGCCAGCAGTCCCGGGACAGGGTTTAGAAGAGAGACCCAGTACTTC,CASSPGTGFRRETQYF
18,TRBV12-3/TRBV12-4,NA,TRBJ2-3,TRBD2,TGTGCCCTCTGCAGAGGACTAGCGGAGACTCCTTACACAGATACGCAGTATTTT,CALCRGLAETPYTDTQYF
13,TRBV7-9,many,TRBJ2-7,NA,TGTGCCAGCAGCGAAGGGGAATCCTACGAGCAGTACTTC,CASSEGESYEQYF
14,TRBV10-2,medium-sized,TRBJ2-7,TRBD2,TGCGCCAGCAGTGAAGGCGGGAGGAGATACGAGCAGTACTTC,CASSEGGRRYEQYF
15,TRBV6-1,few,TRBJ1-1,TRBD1,TGTGCCAGCAGTGAAGCGGGACAGGGGAACACTGAAGCTTTCTTT,CASSEAGQGNTEAFF